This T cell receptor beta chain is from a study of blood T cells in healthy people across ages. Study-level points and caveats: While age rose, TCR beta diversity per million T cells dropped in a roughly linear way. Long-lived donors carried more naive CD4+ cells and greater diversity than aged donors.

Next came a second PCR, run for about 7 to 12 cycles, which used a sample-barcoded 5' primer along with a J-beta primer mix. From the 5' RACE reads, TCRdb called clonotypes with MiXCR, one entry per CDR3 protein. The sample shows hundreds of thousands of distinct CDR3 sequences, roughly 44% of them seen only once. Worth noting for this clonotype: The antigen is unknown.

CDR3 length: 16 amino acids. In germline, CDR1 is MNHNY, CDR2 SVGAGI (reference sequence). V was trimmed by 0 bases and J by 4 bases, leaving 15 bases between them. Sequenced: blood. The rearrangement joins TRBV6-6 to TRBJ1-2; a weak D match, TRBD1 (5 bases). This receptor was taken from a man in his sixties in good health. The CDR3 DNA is TGTGCCAGCAGTTACTCAGGGGCGGGAGGAGGCTATGGCTACACCTTC. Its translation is CASSYSGAGGGYGYTF.